One sample yielded the 6 T cell receptor beta chains listed below, sequenced in a study of CD8+ T cells in alopecia areata. cDNA reverse transcribed from extracted RNA served as the sequencing template. The protocol was immunoSEQ multiplex PCR, while the TCRdb copy is restricted to in-frame clones and leaves out a portion. Of more than 150,000 clones listed, 50% to 65% are singletons. The sequencing here drew on CD8+ T cells sorted from blood, taken at week 0. The receptors stem from a human donor with alopecia areata.

Note on this clone: The identical CDR3 is also encoded by other nucleotide sequences in the sample. The chain combines TRBV29-1 with TRBJ2-1; no clear D gene. The CDR3 runs 10 residues. Germline assignment: CDR1 SQVTM and CDR2 ANQGSEA. Trimming removed 4 bases from V and 6 bases from J, with 4 bases in between. CDR3 protein: CSVVLNEQFF. CDR3 bases: TGCAGCGTTGTGCTCAATGAGCAGTTCTTC.

There are a few counts of this clone. The chain employs TRBV13 and TRBJ2-5, with D perhaps matching TRBD1 or TRBD2 (5 bases each). The germline gives CDR1 PRHDT, CDR2 FYEKMQ (reference sequence). The V gene lost 4 bases and the J gene lost 1 base, with 10 bases spanning the gap. The CDR3 has 14 amino acids. The CDR3 nucleotides are TGTGCCAGCAGCTGGGGACGTTCCCAAGAGACCCAGTACTTC. Encoded protein: CASSWGRSQETQYF.

V usage is TRBV5-6 and J usage is TRBJ1-5; D unresolved. Germline loops: CDR1 SGHDT, CDR2 YYEEEE. The V gene lost 1 base and the J gene lost 4 bases, with 9 bases spanning the gap. This CDR3 comprises 14 residues. The CDR3 reads CASSLWVDNQPQHF. CDR3 DNA sequence: TGTGCCAGCAGCTTGTGGGTAGATAATCAGCCCCAGCATTTT.

This rearrangement joins TRBV6-5 to TRBJ1-5, with D hard to call. Trimming stripped 2 bases from V and 2 bases from J, with 4 bases between. This CDR3 is 13 amino acids long. Germline values: CDR1 MNHEY, CDR2 SVGAGI. The CDR3 here is CASSYQRNQPQHF. In nucleotides, the CDR3 is TGTGCCAGCAGTTACCAGCGCAATCAGCCCCAGCATTTT.

In regard to this clone: Within the sample, other DNA sequences also encode this same CDR3. The J gene is TRBJ2-3, the V gene TRBV19; D gene ambiguous. This CDR3 spans 13 amino acids. The germline V gene has CDR1 LNHDA and CDR2 SQIVND (reference sequence). The ends were cut back, 6 bases at V and 4 bases at J, with 11 bases in the middle. As DNA, the CDR3 is TGTGCCAGTAGCCCCCTAGAGGCAGATACGCAGTATTTT. Translation: CASSPLEADTQYF.

This clone came up a few times. This chain links TRBV7-2 with TRBJ1-5; D is uncertain. The CDR3 totals 13 residues. Trimming removed 3 bases from V and 1 base from J, with 4 bases in between. Germline CDR1 SGHTA, CDR2 FQGNSA. The CDR3 here is CASSFRSNQPQHF. The CDR3 DNA reads TGTGCCAGCAGCTTCAGGAGCAATCAGCCCCAGCATTTT.